Listed below are T cell receptor beta chains from one sample, sequenced in a study of identical twins. TCRdb re-derived calls from the 5' RACE reads in MiXCR, one entry per CDR3 protein. This sample yields approximately 1.8 million distinct CDR3 sequences, of which 32% are seen a single time; around 0.3% belongs to the top ten. The sequencing sample was made of cord blood. The receptors originated from a newborn girl in good health. Both conserved end residues are part of each CDR3. Each record gives: V gene, J gene, D gene, clone size, CDR3 DNA, CDR3 protein. A D gene is named only where the DNA matches it firmly. Size tells how often a clone was seen (once, few, many) or the class of an expanded clone, and some rows leave it out.

v_gene: TRBV11-2
j_gene: TRBJ1-1
d_gene: .
abundance: .
CDR3nt: TGTGCCAGCAGCTTAGATCTGGTTTTGGCTGGTGAAGCTTTCTTT
CDR3aa: CASSLDLVLAGEAFF

v_gene: TRBV6-1
j_gene: TRBJ2-1
d_gene: .
abundance: .
CDR3nt: TGTGCCAGCAGTGAAATGGCAGGGTATGAGCAGTTCTTC
CDR3aa: CASSEMAGYEQFF

v_gene: TRBV20-1
j_gene: TRBJ2-1
d_gene: TRBD2
abundance: .
CDR3nt: TGCAGTGCTAGAAAGCCTAGCGGAATACAAGAGACCCAGTTCTTC
CDR3aa: CSARKPSGIQETQFF

v_gene: TRBV6-5
j_gene: TRBJ1-6
d_gene: TRBD1
abundance: .
CDR3nt: TGTGCCAGCAGTTACCACCGGGACAGAGTTAATTCACCCCTCCACTTT
CDR3aa: CASSYHRDRVNSPLHF

v_gene: TRBV12-3/TRBV12-4
j_gene: TRBJ2-3
d_gene: TRBD2
abundance: .
CDR3nt: TGTGCCAGCAGGGAAGCGGGGAGGACAGATACGCAGTATTTT
CDR3aa: CASREAGRTDTQYF

v_gene: TRBV3-1
j_gene: TRBJ1-6
d_gene: .
abundance: .
CDR3nt: TGTGCCAGCAGCCGACGACAGGCCTCCTATAATTCACCCCTCCACTTT
CDR3aa: CASSRRQASYNSPLHF

v_gene: TRBV20-1
j_gene: TRBJ2-5
d_gene: TRBD1
abundance: .
CDR3nt: TGCAGTGCCCGGAACAGGGGGTGGGAGACCCAGTACTTC
CDR3aa: CSARNRGWETQYF

v_gene: TRBV2
j_gene: TRBJ1-4
d_gene: TRBD1
abundance: few
CDR3nt: TGTGCCAGCAGGTCCCGGGACAGGGTGGAGAATGAAAAACTGTTTTTT
CDR3aa: CASRSRDRVENEKLFF

v_gene: TRBV5-1
j_gene: TRBJ2-5
d_gene: .
abundance: .
CDR3nt: TGCGCCAGCAGCTTGTCCCTAGCGAAGAATGAGCAGTACTTC
CDR3aa: CASSLSLAKNEQYF

v_gene: TRBV5-1
j_gene: TRBJ2-1
d_gene: TRBD2
abundance: .
CDR3nt: TGCGCCAGCAGCTTCAGACCTAGCGGGAGATTCAACAATGAGCAGTTCTTC
CDR3aa: CASSFRPSGRFNNEQFF

v_gene: TRBV28
j_gene: TRBJ2-2
d_gene: .
abundance: .
CDR3nt: TGTGCCAGCATCCAACCGGGGGATGCCGGGGAGCTGTTTTTT
CDR3aa: CASIQPGDAGELFF

v_gene: TRBV7-9
j_gene: TRBJ2-7
d_gene: .
abundance: .
CDR3nt: TGTGCCAGCAGCACATCCCCGCTACGGACTTCGAGCTCCTACGAGCAGTCCTTC
CDR3aa: CASSTSPLRTSSSYEQSF

v_gene: TRBV29-1
j_gene: TRBJ2-5
d_gene: .
abundance: .
CDR3nt: TGCAGCGTTGAACGGGGGAGCCGGGAGACCCAGTACTTC
CDR3aa: CSVERGSRETQYF

v_gene: TRBV7-2
j_gene: TRBJ1-2
d_gene: .
abundance: few
CDR3nt: TGTGCCAGCAGCTCCAGCACCTCCTATGGCTACACCTTC
CDR3aa: CASSSSTSYGYTF

v_gene: TRBV20-1
j_gene: TRBJ2-7
d_gene: .
abundance: few
CDR3nt: TGCAGTGCTAGATCCCTCACCCGGGACTCCCTCTCCTACGAGCAGTACTTC
CDR3aa: CSARSLTRDSLSYEQYF

v_gene: TRBV5-1
j_gene: TRBJ1-5
d_gene: TRBD1
abundance: .
CDR3nt: TGCGCCAGCAGCTTGGGGACAGGGGGCCGTGGCAATCAGCCCCAGCATTTT
CDR3aa: CASSLGTGGRGNQPQHF

v_gene: TRBV5-1
j_gene: TRBJ2-5
d_gene: TRBD2
abundance: few
CDR3nt: TGCGCCAGCAGCTTAAGGAGCGGGGGACTCCAAGAGACCCAGTACTTC
CDR3aa: CASSLRSGGLQETQYF

v_gene: TRBV27
j_gene: TRBJ2-7
d_gene: TRBD2
abundance: few
CDR3nt: TGTGCCAGCAGTCCCCCGGGTAGCGGGAGTCTTGACGAGCAGTACTTC
CDR3aa: CASSPPGSGSLDEQYF

v_gene: TRBV20-1
j_gene: TRBJ2-1
d_gene: .
abundance: few
CDR3nt: TGCAGTGCTAGAAGGGGCCCGGGATACAATGAGCAGTTCTTC
CDR3aa: CSARRGPGYNEQFF

v_gene: TRBV5-4
j_gene: TRBJ1-2
d_gene: .
abundance: .
CDR3nt: TGTGCCAGCAGCCTTCCGGGACACCCTAACTATGGCTACACCTTC
CDR3aa: CASSLPGHPNYGYTF

v_gene: TRBV27
j_gene: TRBJ2-1
d_gene: TRBD1
abundance: few
CDR3nt: TGTGCCAGCAGTGCCACCGGACAGGGGTACTACAATGAGCAGTTCTTC
CDR3aa: CASSATGQGYYNEQFF

v_gene: TRBV5-1
j_gene: TRBJ2-6
d_gene: .
abundance: .
CDR3nt: TGCGCCAGCAGCTTGGATGGCGGCGCTGGGGCCAACGTCCTGACTTTC
CDR3aa: CASSLDGGAGANVLTF

v_gene: TRBV29-1
j_gene: TRBJ2-7
d_gene: .
abundance: .
CDR3nt: TGCAGCGTTGACGGTGGTGTCGGCTACGAGCAGTACTTC
CDR3aa: CSVDGGVGYEQYF